These 26 T cell receptor beta chains originate from one sample sequenced in a study of T-cell memory formation after mild COVID-19. TCRdb re-derived calls from the 5' RACE reads in MiXCR, one entry per CDR3 protein. The profile shows around 310,000 distinct CDR3 sequences, roughly 19% of them singletons. The material sequenced was PBMCs or a T cell subset sorted from them (not recorded which). All receptors come from a man in his late teens or twenties who had mild COVID-19 (a few samples of this study predate the infection). Cell type and time point are not known.

Many counts were recorded for this clonotype. This chain joins TRBV29-1 and TRBJ1-1; 7 bases are shared with TRBD1. CDR1 SQVTM and CDR2 ANQGSEA come from the germline V gene. This CDR3 region has 11 residues. V gave up 7 bases and J gave up 7 bases; unmatched junction bases: 6. In nucleotides, the CDR3 is TGCAGCGCCTACAGGGGAGGTGAAGCTTTCTTT. Amino acids: CSAYRGGEAFF.

This clonotype has only a few counts. This sequence joins TRBV20-1 and TRBJ1-5; 9 bases line up with TRBD1. The J segment lost 6 bases and the V segment lost 6 bases, leaving 9 bases of the junction unmatched. Germline V gene data show CDR1 as DFQATT and CDR2 as SNEGSKA (reference sequence). The CDR3 runs 14 residues. The CDR3: CSAGDRVGFQPQHF. CDR3 DNA: TGCAGTGCAGGGGACAGGGTAGGATTTCAGCCCCAGCATTTT.

The chain uses TRBV4-2 and TRBJ2-7, with D unresolved. The CDR3 totals 15 residues. V was cut by 0 bases and J by 6 bases, with 15 bases left in between. Germline V gene sequence: CDR1 LGHNA, CDR2 YNFKEQ. Here the CDR3 reads CASSQDLSYPTEQYF. The CDR3 nucleotides read TGTGCCAGCAGCCAAGATCTTTCCTACCCCACCGAGCAGTACTTC.

This clonotype was counted at least ten times. The genes are TRBV28 and TRBJ1-2; D possibly corresponds to TRBD1 (6 bases). The CDR3 loop spans 14 amino acids. Germline V gene lookup returns CDR1 MDHEN and CDR2 SYDVKM. V was trimmed by 4 bases and J by 3 bases, leaving 12 bases between them. CDR3 in DNA: TGTGCCAGCAGTTCACCCCAGGGGTACTATGGCTACACCTTC. Its protein product is CASSSPQGYYGYTF.

In this sample, this clonotype turned up a few times. The CDR3 DNA reads as TGTGCCAGCAGGGAACCGGGACAGGGACCTGGCTACACCTTC. Amino acids: CASREPGQGPGYTF. This chain connects TRBV12-3 or TRBV12-4 to TRBJ1-2, with 9 positions matching TRBD1. The CDR3 contains 14 residues. V lost 6 bases, J lost 7 bases, and 9 bases stayed unmatched.

This chain joins TRBV25-1 and TRBJ1-2; tentative D call: TRBD1 (6 bases). The germline V and J ends were trimmed by 3 bases and 8 bases, with 19 bases remaining between them. Germline V CDR1 and CDR2: MGHDK, SYGVNS. This CDR3 has 15 residues. Here the CDR3 reads CASSDPGTRWKGYTF. The CDR3 DNA sequence: TGTGCCAGCAGTGACCCCGGGACAAGGTGGAAGGGCTACACCTTC.

This clonotype was counted between two and nine times. J is TRBJ2-2 and V is TRBV7-2, with D perhaps matching TRBD1 (5 bases). Germline V gives CDR1 SGHTA, CDR2 FQGNSA. Trimming removed 4 bases from V and 5 bases from J, with 8 bases in between. CDR3 size: 13 residues. In DNA, the CDR3 is TGTGCCAGCAGCTCACAGGCAACCGGGGAGCTGTTTTTT. Encoded protein: CASSSQATGELFF.

This chain connects TRBV5-1 to TRBJ1-2; no firm D call. The V end lost 0 bases, the J end lost 0 bases, and 12 bases lay between the germline ends. This CDR3 comprises 16 residues. Per the germline V gene, CDR1 is SGHRS and CDR2 is YFSETQ. The CDR3 DNA follows: TGCGCCAGCAGCTTGGGGCCTACCGGTTCTAACTATGGCTACACCTTC. Residues: CASSLGPTGSNYGYTF.

The V and J genes are TRBV2 and TRBJ2-2, with TRBD1 matching over 8 bases. The germline gives CDR1 SNHLY, CDR2 FYNNEI. V lost 4 bases and J lost 2; bases outside the gene matches: 6. The CDR3 extends over 16 amino acids. CDR3 nucleotide sequence: TGTGCCAGCAGTGTAGGAACAGGGGGTAACACCGGGGAGCTGTTTTTT. Its translation: CASSVGTGGNTGELFF.

The gene calls are TRBV19 and TRBJ1-5; TRBD1 might be the D (5 bases). The V and J ends lost 4 bases and 5 bases respectively, with 12 bases between them. The length of the CDR3 is 14 residues. CDR1 LNHDA and CDR2 SQIVND come from the germline V gene (reference sequence). CDR3 in amino acids: CASSKPRGDQPQHF. The CDR3 DNA is TGTGCCAGTAGTAAGCCCCGAGGGGATCAGCCCCAGCATTTT.

The chain is built from TRBV7-9 and TRBJ2-7; 8 positions match TRBD2. The CDR3 runs 15 residues. Germline CDR1 reads SEHNR; CDR2 reads FQNEAQ (reference sequence). V was clipped by 5 bases and J by 0 bases; unmatched bases: 6. CDR3 in amino acids: CASSHPGGGSYEQYF. The CDR3 nucleotides read TGTGCCAGCAGCCACCCCGGGGGGGGCTCCTACGAGCAGTACTTC.

The chain has TRBV15 and TRBJ2-3; 11 bases map to TRBD1. CDR1 is LNHNV, CDR2 YYDKDF, per germline (reference sequence). The CDR3 length is 15 residues. V was pared by 3 bases and J by 6 bases, with 5 bases of the junction left unmatched. As DNA, the CDR3 is TGTGCCACCAGCAGCGGGACAGGGGGTCTGGATACGCAGTATTTT. This sequence encodes CATSSGTGGLDTQYF.

The chain recombines TRBV6-5 with TRBJ2-1; 8 bases agree with TRBD2. The CDR3 contains 16 residues. V lost 5 bases, J lost 7 bases, and 13 bases stayed unmatched. CDR1 MNHEY and CDR2 SVGAGI come from the germline V gene. This CDR3 reads CASSPLAGGVRNEQFF. The DNA for the CDR3 is TGTGCCAGCAGTCCCCTGGCGGGGGGTGTTCGGAATGAGCAGTTCTTC.

This clonotype was counted at least ten times. The chain links TRBV4-3 to TRBJ1-6; 8 nucleotides match TRBD1. Germline CDR1 reads LGHNA; CDR2 reads YSLEER. The J segment lost 4 bases and the V segment lost 1 base, leaving 3 bases of the junction unmatched. The CDR3 covers 16 residues. DNA for the CDR3: TGCGCCAGCAGCCAAGGGACAGGGAGGTATAATTCACCCCTCCACTTT. As protein: CASSQGTGRYNSPLHF.

This clonotype occurred a few times. V gene TRBV20-1 combines with J gene TRBJ1-2, with a possible D match to TRBD1 (5 bases). Germline-derived CDR1 and CDR2 are DFQATT and SNEGSKA (reference sequence). V was cut by 3 bases and J by 4 bases, with 27 bases left in between. This CDR3 is 18 amino acids long. The CDR3 loop is CSARDTTGLFPGGYGYTF. DNA for the CDR3: TGCAGTGCTAGGGATACCACCGGGCTCTTTCCTGGGGGCTATGGCTACACCTTC.

V is TRBV5-1 and J is TRBJ2-7; no firm D call. The CDR3 is made up of 14 amino acids. V lost 5 bases, J lost 0 bases, and 12 bases lay in between. Germline V gene data show CDR1 as SGHRS and CDR2 as YFSETQ. CDR3 amino acids: CASRNSQNSYEQYF. CDR3 nucleotides: TGCGCCAGCAGAAACAGCCAAAACTCCTACGAGCAGTACTTC.

V and J are TRBV20-1 and TRBJ2-7, with unresolved D. V gave up 0 bases and J gave up 0 bases, with 6 bases separating them. CDR1 DFQATT and CDR2 SNEGSKA come from the germline V gene (reference sequence). This CDR3 is built from 13 residues. The CDR3 DNA reads as TGCAGTGCTAGAGAGGGCAGCTCCTACGAGCAGTACGTC. Residues: CSAREGSSYEQYV.

The rearrangement uses TRBV6-2 or TRBV6-3 and TRBJ2-2; D is unresolved. Trimming stripped 7 bases from V and 6 bases from J, with 6 bases between. This CDR3 region has 11 residues. The V gene's germline CDR1 is MNHEY and CDR2 SVGEGT. The chain's CDR3 is CASTLAGELFF. CDR3 in DNA: TGTGCCAGCACCTTAGCCGGGGAGCTGTTTTTT.

This clonotype was detected only a few times. The V call is TRBV6-2 or TRBV6-3, the J call TRBJ1-1, with unresolved D. Germline V gene lookup returns CDR1 MNHEY and CDR2 SVGEGT. Trimming cost V 4 bases and J 5 bases, with 14 bases left between them. CDR3 length: 14 residues. CDR3 sequence reads: CASSWPPTGTEAFF. Here the CDR3 DNA reads TGTGCCAGCAGTTGGCCTCCCACTGGGACTGAAGCTTTCTTT.

The V gene is TRBV4-1, the J gene TRBJ2-3, with no clear D. CDR1 and CDR2 from the germline V gene are MGHRA and YSYEKL. The CDR3 runs 16 residues. V gave up 1 base and J gave up 4 bases, with 15 bases separating them. In DNA, the CDR3 is TGCGCCAGCAGCCAAGCCGAACTCATCAGCCCAGATACGCAGTATTTT. Protein: CASSQAELISPDTQYF.

The V call is TRBV20-1, the J call TRBJ1-4; a weak D match, TRBD1 (6 bases). The CDR3 length is 13 residues. V gave up 2 bases and J gave up 7 bases, with 11 bases separating them. Germline V CDR1 and CDR2: DFQATT, SNEGSKA (reference sequence). CDR3 sequence reads: CSARWGASEKLFF. The CDR3 DNA is TGCAGTGCTAGATGGGGGGCGAGTGAAAAACTGTTTTTT.

This clonotype was detected ten times or more. The chain employs TRBV6-9 and TRBJ2-5, with TRBD2 matching over 13 bases. CDR1 is MNHGY and CDR2 is SVAAGI in the germline V gene. The CDR3 loop spans 18 amino acids. The trim removed 6 bases at V and 1 base at J, leaving 11 bases unmatched. DNA of the CDR3: TGTGCCAGCAGCCCGCGGACTAGCGGGGGAGAGCCCCAAGAGACCCAGTACTTC. Its protein is CASSPRTSGGEPQETQYF.

V is TRBV6-5 and J is TRBJ2-2; D call uncertain. Germline CDR1 reads MNHEY; CDR2 reads SVGAGI. The ends were cut back, 5 bases at V and 7 bases at J, with 17 bases in the middle. The CDR3 runs to 15 residues. The CDR3 sequence is CASSTALGGGGELFF. The CDR3 DNA sequence: TGTGCCAGCAGTACGGCCCTGGGTGGTGGCGGGGAGCTGTTTTTT.

This clonotype was seen only a few times. This chain uses TRBV20-1 with TRBJ2-7; 9 bases align to TRBD1. CDR1 is DFQATT, CDR2 SNEGSKA, per germline (reference sequence). Trimming at V came to 0 bases and at J to 5 bases, leaving 5 bases not matched to a gene. CDR3 size: 14 residues. The CDR3 protein is CSARDPTGGDEQYV. For the CDR3, the DNA is TGCAGTGCTAGAGACCCGACAGGGGGGGACGAGCAGTACGTC.

This clonotype was counted a few times. The V and J genes are TRBV15 and TRBJ2-5; 12 bases are a match to TRBD2. Germline loops: CDR1 LNHNV, CDR2 YYDKDF (reference sequence). The V and J ends lost 0 bases and 5 bases, in that order; junction bases with no gene match: 4. This CDR3 has 16 amino acids. The CDR3 reads CATSREGTSGGETQYF. The CDR3 DNA reads as TGTGCCACCAGCAGAGAGGGAACTAGCGGGGGGGAGACCCAGTACTTC.

The chain carries TRBV4-3 and TRBJ1-5; possibly TRBD1 for D (5 bases). V was pared by 0 bases and J by 3 bases, with 12 bases between. There are 16 residues in the CDR3. CDR1 is LGHNA and CDR2 is YSLEER in the germline V gene. Here the CDR3 reads CASSQDWRTPNQPQHF. The CDR3 bases are TGCGCCAGCAGCCAAGATTGGAGGACACCCAATCAGCCCCAGCATTTT.